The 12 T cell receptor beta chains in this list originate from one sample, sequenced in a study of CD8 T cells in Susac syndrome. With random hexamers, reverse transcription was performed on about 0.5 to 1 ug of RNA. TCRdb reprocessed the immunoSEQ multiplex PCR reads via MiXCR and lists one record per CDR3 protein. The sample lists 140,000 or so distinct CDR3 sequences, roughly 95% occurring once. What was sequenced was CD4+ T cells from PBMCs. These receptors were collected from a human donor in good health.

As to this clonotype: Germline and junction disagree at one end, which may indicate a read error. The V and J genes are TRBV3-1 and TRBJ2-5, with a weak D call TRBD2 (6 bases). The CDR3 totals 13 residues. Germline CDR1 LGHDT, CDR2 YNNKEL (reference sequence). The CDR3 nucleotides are TGTGCCAGCAGCCAAGGGTCCGGGGGTGGTCCTAACTTC. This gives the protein CASSQGSGGGPNF.

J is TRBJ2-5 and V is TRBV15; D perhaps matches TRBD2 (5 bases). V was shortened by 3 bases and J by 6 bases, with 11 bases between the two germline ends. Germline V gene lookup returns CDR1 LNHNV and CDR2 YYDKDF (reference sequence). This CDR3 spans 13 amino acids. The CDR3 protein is CATSRDWEKTQYF. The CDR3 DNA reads TGTGCCACCAGCAGGGACTGGGAGAAGACCCAGTACTTC.

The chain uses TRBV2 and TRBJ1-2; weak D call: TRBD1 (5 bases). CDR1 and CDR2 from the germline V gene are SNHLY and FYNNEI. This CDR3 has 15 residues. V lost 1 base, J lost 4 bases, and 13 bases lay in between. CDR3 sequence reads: CASSEDGGMGYGYTF. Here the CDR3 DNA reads TGTGCCAGCAGTGAAGACGGGGGAATGGGCTATGGCTACACCTTC.

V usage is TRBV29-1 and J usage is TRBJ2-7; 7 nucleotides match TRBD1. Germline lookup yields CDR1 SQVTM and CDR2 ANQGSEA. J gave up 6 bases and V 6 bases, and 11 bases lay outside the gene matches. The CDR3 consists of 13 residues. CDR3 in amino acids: CSVQGTAFGEQYF. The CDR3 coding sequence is TGCAGCGTCCAAGGGACAGCGTTCGGCGAGCAGTACTTC.

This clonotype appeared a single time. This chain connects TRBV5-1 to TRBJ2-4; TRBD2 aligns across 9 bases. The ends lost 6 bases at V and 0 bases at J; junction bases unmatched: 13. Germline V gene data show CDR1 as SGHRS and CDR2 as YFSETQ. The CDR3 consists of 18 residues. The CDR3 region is CASTPRPSGDLAKNIQYF. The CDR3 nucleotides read TGCGCCAGCACCCCCCGGCCTAGCGGGGACCTAGCCAAAAACATTCAGTACTTC. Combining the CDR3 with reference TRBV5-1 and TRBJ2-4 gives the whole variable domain KAGVTQTPRYLIKTRGQQVTLSCSPISGHRSVSWYQQTPGQGLQFLFEYFSETQRNKGNFPGRFSGRQFSNSRSEMNVSTLELGDSALYLCASTPRPSGDLAKNIQYFGAGTRLSVL.

In DNA, the CDR3 is TGTGCCAGCAGGAGGATAGGGTACACTGAAGCTTTCTTT. Residues: CASRRIGYTEAFF. This chain uses TRBV5-4 with TRBJ1-1; D remains ambiguous. V lost 5 bases to trimming and J lost 3 bases, with 11 bases between them. Germline V CDR1 and CDR2: SGHNT, YYREEE (reference sequence). This CDR3 comprises 13 residues.

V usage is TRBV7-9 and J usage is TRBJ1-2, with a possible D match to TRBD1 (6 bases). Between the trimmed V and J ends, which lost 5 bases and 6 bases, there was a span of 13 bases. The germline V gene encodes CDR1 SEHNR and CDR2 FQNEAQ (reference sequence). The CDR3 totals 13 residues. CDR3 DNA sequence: TGTGCCAGCAGCACCACAGGGTATAATGGCTACACCTTC. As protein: CASSTTGYNGYTF.

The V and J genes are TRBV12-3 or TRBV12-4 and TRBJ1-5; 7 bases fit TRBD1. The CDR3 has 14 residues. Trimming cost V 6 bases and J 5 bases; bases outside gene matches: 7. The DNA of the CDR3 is TGTGCCAGCAGCCAAGACAGGGACTATCAGCCCCAGCATTTT. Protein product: CASSQDRDYQPQHF.

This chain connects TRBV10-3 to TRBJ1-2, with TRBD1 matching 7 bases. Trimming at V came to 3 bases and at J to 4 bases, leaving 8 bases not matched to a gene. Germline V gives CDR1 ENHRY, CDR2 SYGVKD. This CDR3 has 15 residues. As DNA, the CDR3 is TGTGCCATCAGTGAATCGGGACAGATTCTCTATGGCTACACCTTC. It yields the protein CAISESGQILYGYTF.

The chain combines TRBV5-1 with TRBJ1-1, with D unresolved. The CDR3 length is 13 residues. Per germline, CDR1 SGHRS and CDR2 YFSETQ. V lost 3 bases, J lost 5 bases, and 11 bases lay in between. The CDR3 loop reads CASSSGRGTEAFF. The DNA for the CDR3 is TGCGCCAGCAGCTCCGGCCGGGGTACTGAAGCTTTCTTT.

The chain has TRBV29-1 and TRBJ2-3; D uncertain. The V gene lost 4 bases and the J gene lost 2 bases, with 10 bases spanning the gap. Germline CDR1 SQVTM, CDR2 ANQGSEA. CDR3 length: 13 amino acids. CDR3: CSVGKGSTDTQYF. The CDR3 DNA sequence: TGCAGCGTTGGGAAAGGGTCCACAGATACGCAGTATTTT.

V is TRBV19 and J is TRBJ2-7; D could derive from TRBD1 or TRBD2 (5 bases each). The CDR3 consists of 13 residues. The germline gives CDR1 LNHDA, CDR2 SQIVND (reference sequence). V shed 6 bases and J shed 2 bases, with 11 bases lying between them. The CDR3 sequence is CASSNQGPYEQYF. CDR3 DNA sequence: TGTGCCAGTAGCAACCAGGGACCCTACGAGCAGTACTTC.